These T cell receptor beta chains were read from a single sample in a study of OX40 agonist ivuxolimab in advanced cancers. Libraries were prepared by immunoSEQ multiplex PCR; TCRdb keeps only in-frame clonotypes and omits some of them. The data contain 50,000 to 75,000 clones, around 90% of them seen just once; the ten biggest clones take up roughly 1.8%. Sequences were derived from CD4+ or CD8+ T cells sorted from blood, sampled in a trial of the OX40 agonist ivuxolimab. Every receptor here comes from an adult with an advanced solid tumor such as melanoma, head and neck, liver or kidney cancer. Both conserved end residues are part of each CDR3. D genes are given only for firm matches. Some rows mark clone size as missing; the rest say once, few, many or name a class of expanded clone.

TRBJ2-7 | - | TRBV28 | - | CASSSGVVGSYEQYF | TGTGCCAGCAGTTCAGGGGTGGTGGGCTCCTACGAGCAGTACTTC
TRBJ2-2 | - | TRBV6-5 | - | CASSRRAPNTGELFF | TGTGCCAGCAGTCGCCGGGCTCCGAACACCGGGGAGCTGTTTTTT
TRBJ2-3 | TRBD1 | TRBV15 | - | CATSREGTGMGTDTQYF | TGTGCCACCAGCAGAGAGGGGACAGGGATGGGGACAGATACGCAGTATTTT
TRBJ2-1 | TRBD1 | TRBV29-1 | - | CSVGSQGSSYNEQFF | TGCAGCGTTGGGTCACAGGGGAGCTCCTACAATGAGCAGTTCTTC
TRBJ1-1 | - | TRBV18 | - | CASSPRVDGEAFF | TGTGCCAGCTCACCGCGGGTCGACGGTGAAGCTTTCTTT
TRBJ1-5 | - | TRBV28 | - | CASSFGGQQPQHF | TGTGCCAGCAGTTTCGGGGGGCAACAGCCCCAGCATTTT
TRBJ1-6 | TRBD1 | TRBV5-6 | - | CASSFGTGASPLHF | TGTGCCAGCAGCTTTGGGACAGGGGCTTCACCCCTCCACTTT
TRBJ1-3 | TRBD1 | TRBV4-1 | - | CASSQGRDSGSGNTIYF | TGCGCCAGCAGCCAAGGTCGGGACAGTGGCTCTGGAAACACCATATATTTT
TRBJ2-3 | TRBD1 | TRBV19 | - | CASTAGDRGMGWGTQYF | TGTGCCAGTACCGCTGGGGACAGGGGTATGGGGTGGGGTACGCAGTATTTT
TRBJ2-6 | - | TRBV2 | - | CASSRSGANVLTF | TGTGCCAGCAGTAGGTCTGGGGCCAACGTCCTGACTTTC
TRBJ2-7 | - | TRBV5-1 | - | CASSLKEAGAYEQYF | TGCGCCAGCAGCTTGAAAGAAGCAGGGGCCTACGAGCAGTACTTC
TRBJ2-7 | - | TRBV27 | - | CASSLLGLPYEQYF | TGTGCCAGCAGTTTATTGGGTCTACCCTACGAGCAGTACTTC
TRBJ1-2 | - | TRBV6-4 | - | CASSPGGGTNYGYTF | TGTGCCAGCAGCCCCGGGGGGGGGACTAACTATGGCTACACCTTC
TRBJ2-2 | TRBD1 | TRBV15 | - | CATSRGRTGGVTGELFF | TGTGCCACCAGCAGAGGGAGGACAGGGGGCGTCACCGGGGAGCTGTTTTTT
TRBJ1-4 | - | TRBV2 | few | CASGSRGEENEKLFF | TGTGCCAGCGGAAGCAGGGGTGAGGAAAATGAAAAACTGTTTTTT
TRBJ2-7 | - | TRBV27 | - | CASSFAGAQKYEQYF | TGTGCCAGCAGTTTCGCCGGGGCCCAGAAATACGAGCAGTACTTC
TRBJ2-5 | TRBD2 | TRBV15 | - | CATSRQLADQETQYF | TGTGCCACCAGCAGGCAACTAGCGGACCAAGAGACCCAGTACTTC
TRBJ2-7 | - | TRBV20-1 | - | CSARDTYEQYF | TGCAGTGCTAGAGATACGTACGAGCAGTACTTC
TRBJ1-4 | - | TRBV28 | once | CASSLPIRRNEKLFF | TGTGCCAGCAGTTTACCTATTAGACGGAATGAAAAACTGTTTTTT